These T cell receptor beta chains were read from a single sample in a study of T-cell reconstitution after alpha-beta-depleted transplantation in children. TCRdb re-called the PCR reads through MiXCR, storing one row per CDR3 protein. Seen here are a few hundred thousand distinct CDR3 sequences, around 25% observed once, and the top ten hold 10% to 11%. Sequencing used PBMCs, mostly from graft donor cells, obtained 180 days after TCRalphabeta/CD19-depleted stem cell transplant. The receptor set was obtained from a male patient aged 10-17 years who had a stem cell transplant for acute lymphoblastic leukemia, so the T cells may come from the graft donor. CDR3s include the opening cysteine and the closing phenylalanine or tryptophan. A D gene is named only where the DNA matches it firmly.

V	D	J	CDR3
TRBV5-1	TRBD2	TRBJ2-7	CASSPGLANIYSYEQYF
TRBV7-2	TRBD2	TRBJ2-7	CASSAYPGGFYEQYF
TRBV7-9	NA	TRBJ1-1	CASSLAGSEAFF
TRBV7-9	NA	TRBJ2-7	CASSLRQGTTYEQYF
TRBV7-9	TRBD1	TRBJ1-2	CASSSGQGYGYTF
TRBV6-5	TRBD1	TRBJ2-1	CASSSDRGRNEQFF
TRBV2	NA	TRBJ2-7	CASRGGTLASLYEQYF
TRBV5-1	NA	TRBJ2-1	CASSLARASYNEQFF
TRBV5-1	TRBD1	TRBJ1-2	CASSLVIGGNYGYTF
TRBV20-1	TRBD2	TRBJ2-3	CSAPGLADF
TRBV18	NA	TRBJ2-7	CASSPRSPTYEQYF
TRBV27	NA	TRBJ2-5	CASSILDQETQYF
TRBV25-1	NA	TRBJ2-3	CASSAPGSRTDTQYF
TRBV5-1	NA	TRBJ2-5	CASSFGDTQETQYF
TRBV29-1	NA	TRBJ1-4	CSVVRGSNEKLFF